These 10 T cell receptor beta chains came from one sample sequenced in a study of CXCR3-negative and CXCR3-positive naive CD8 T cells. Whole-study results and caveats: CXCR3-negative naive cells had less hydrophobic TRB CDR3s than did CXCR3-positive naive cells.

Their specific antigens are unknown. The method, 5' RACE with UMI labels, was used to prepare the TRB cDNA libraries. After re-calling the 5' RACE reads, TCRdb lists one entry per CDR3 protein, DNA absent. Here the sample table reports roughly 140,000 distinct CDR3 sequences. Sequenced sample: naive CXCR3+ CD8+ T cells from blood. Subset: CD45RO-CCR7+CD27+CD95- naive CD8+ T cells expressing CXCR3 (TNR3+). The receptors were gathered from a human donor in good health. Some clones in this sample may be carry-over from other donors' samples.

CDR3 sequence: CAIGDDSYTEAFF. The chain carries TRBV10-3 and TRBJ1-1; no DNA is available, so the TRBD1 call from TCRdb remains unchecked. The CDR3 loop spans 13 amino acids. In germline, CDR1 is ENHRY, CDR2 SYGVKD.

This chain links TRBV12-3 or TRBV12-4 with TRBJ2-5; TCRdb's D call of TRBD1 is untestable without DNA. CDR3 size: 17 residues. CDR3 amino acids: CASSPASGTGYGETQYF.

This chain joins TRBV9 and TRBJ1-1. Looked up from germline, CDR1 is SGDLS and CDR2 is YYNGEE. This CDR3 region has 14 residues. The CDR3 reads CASSVASVNTEAFF.

This chain uses TRBV4-1 with TRBJ1-5; as DNA is missing, the TRBD1 call by TCRdb cannot be tested. The CDR3 covers 14 residues. Germline CDR1 reads MGHRA; CDR2 reads YSYEKL. CDR3 loop: CASSLQGIEQPQHF.

The chain recombines TRBV9 with TRBJ1-2. Germline CDR1 is SGDLS and CDR2 is YYNGEE. The length of the CDR3 is 14 residues. CDR3 in amino acids: CASSEVSSNYGYTF.

The chain joins TRBV4-1 to TRBJ1-1. CDR1 and CDR2 (germline): MGHRA, YSYEKL. This CDR3 is built from 15 residues. The CDR3 protein is CASSLAAGPNTEAFF.

V and J are TRBV7-9 and TRBJ1-2. Germline CDR1 SEHNR, CDR2 FQNEAQ (reference sequence). This CDR3 comprises 14 residues. CDR3 sequence reads: CASSFDGIAYGYTF.

The chain is built from TRBV20-1 and TRBJ1-5. Germline CDR1 and CDR2: DFQATT and SNEGSKA (reference sequence). CDR3 length equals 19 residues. The CDR3: CSARVTQTLQRYSNQPQHF.

The chain couples TRBV7-9 to TRBJ2-7; TCRdb designates TRBD1, a call that cannot be tested without DNA. Germline V lookup: CDR1 SEHNR, CDR2 FQNEAQ (reference sequence). The CDR3 is made up of 13 amino acids. The CDR3 here is CASSFGDSYEQYF.

V and J are TRBV20-1 and TRBJ2-1; TCRdb outputs TRBD2, but without DNA this stays unchecked. Germline CDR1 DFQATT, CDR2 SNEGSKA (reference sequence). This CDR3 contains 17 residues. CDR3: CSRRLGGGQVSYNEQFF.